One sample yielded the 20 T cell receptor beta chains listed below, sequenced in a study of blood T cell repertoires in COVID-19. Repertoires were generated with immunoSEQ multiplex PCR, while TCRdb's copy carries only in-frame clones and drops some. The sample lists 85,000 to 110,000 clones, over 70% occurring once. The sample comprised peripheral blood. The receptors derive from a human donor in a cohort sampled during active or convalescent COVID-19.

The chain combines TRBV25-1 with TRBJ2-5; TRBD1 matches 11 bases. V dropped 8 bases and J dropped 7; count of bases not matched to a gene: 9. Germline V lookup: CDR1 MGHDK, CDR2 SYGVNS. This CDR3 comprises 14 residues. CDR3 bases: TGTGCCAGCTCCCGGACAGGGGGCAAAGGGACCCAGTACTTC. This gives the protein CASSRTGGKGTQYF.

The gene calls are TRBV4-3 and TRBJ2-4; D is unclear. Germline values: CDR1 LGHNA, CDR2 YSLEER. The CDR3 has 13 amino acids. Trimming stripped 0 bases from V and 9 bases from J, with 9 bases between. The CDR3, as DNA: TGCGCCAGCAGCCAAGAGCGCCGTGGCATTCAGTACTTC. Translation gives CASSQERRGIQYF.

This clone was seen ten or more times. The CDR3 nucleotides are TGTGCCAGCAGCTTATCGCCGGGTAACTATGGCTACACCTTC. This encodes CASSLSPGNYGYTF. This chain uses TRBV7-8 with TRBJ1-2; D is uncertain. The V gene lost 2 bases and the J gene lost 1 base, with 8 bases spanning the gap. The CDR3 sequence is 14 residues long. Germline values: CDR1 SGHVS, CDR2 FQNEAQ.

CDR3 in amino acids: CASSFSDYGYTF. DNA of the CDR3: TGTGCCAGCAGCTTCTCGGACTATGGCTACACCTTC. The V gene is TRBV7-9, the J gene TRBJ1-2; D not certain. The germline V gene has CDR1 SEHNR and CDR2 FQNEAQ (reference sequence). V gave up 3 bases and J gave up 3 bases, with 5 bases separating them. The CDR3 has 12 amino acids.

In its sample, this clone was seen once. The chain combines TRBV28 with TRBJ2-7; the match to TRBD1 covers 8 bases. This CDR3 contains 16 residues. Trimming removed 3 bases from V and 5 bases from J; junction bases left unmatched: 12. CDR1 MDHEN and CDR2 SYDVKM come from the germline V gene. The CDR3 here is CASSLLRTGYFHEQYF. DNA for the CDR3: TGTGCCAGCAGTTTGCTACGGACAGGGTATTTCCACGAGCAGTACTTC.

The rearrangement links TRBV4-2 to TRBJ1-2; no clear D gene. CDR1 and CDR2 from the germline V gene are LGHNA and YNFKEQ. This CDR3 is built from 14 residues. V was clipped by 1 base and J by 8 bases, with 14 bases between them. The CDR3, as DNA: TGTGCCAGCAGCCAAGTGGCCAGCGAGGGAGGCTACACCTTC. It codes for CASSQVASEGGYTF.

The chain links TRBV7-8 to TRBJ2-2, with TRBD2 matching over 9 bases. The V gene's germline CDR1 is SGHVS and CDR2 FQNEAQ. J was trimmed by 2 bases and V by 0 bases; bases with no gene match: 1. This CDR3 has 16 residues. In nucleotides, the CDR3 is TGTGCCAGCAGCTTAGCTAGCGGGGGAAACACCGGGGAGCTGTTTTTT. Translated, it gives CASSLASGGNTGELFF.

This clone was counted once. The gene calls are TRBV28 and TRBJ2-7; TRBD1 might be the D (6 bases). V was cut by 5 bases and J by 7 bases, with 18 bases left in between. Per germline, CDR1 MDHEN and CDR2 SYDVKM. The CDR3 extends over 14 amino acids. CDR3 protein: CASSPSLRGSEQYF. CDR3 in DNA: TGTGCCAGCAGTCCGTCCCTAAGGGGGAGTGAGCAGTACTTC.

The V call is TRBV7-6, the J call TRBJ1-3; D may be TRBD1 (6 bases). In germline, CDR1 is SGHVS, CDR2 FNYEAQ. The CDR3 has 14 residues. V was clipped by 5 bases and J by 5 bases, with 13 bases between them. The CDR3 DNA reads TGTGCCAGCAGCCCTTACAGGGACCGAAACACCATATATTTT. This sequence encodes CASSPYRDRNTIYF. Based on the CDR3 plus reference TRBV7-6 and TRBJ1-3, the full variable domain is GAGVSQSPRYKVTKRGQDVALRCDPISGHVSLYWYRQALGQGPEFLTYFNYEAQQDKSGLPNDRFSAERPEGSISTLTIQRTEQRDSAMYRCASSPYRDRNTIYFGEGSWLTVV.

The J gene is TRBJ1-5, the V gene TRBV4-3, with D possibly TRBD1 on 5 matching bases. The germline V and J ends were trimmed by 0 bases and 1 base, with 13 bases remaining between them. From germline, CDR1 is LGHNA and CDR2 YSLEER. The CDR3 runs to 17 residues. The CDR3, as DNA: TGCGCCAGCAGCCAAGAGCTGACGGGGGGGAGCAATCAGCCCCAGCATTTT. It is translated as CASSQELTGGSNQPQHF.

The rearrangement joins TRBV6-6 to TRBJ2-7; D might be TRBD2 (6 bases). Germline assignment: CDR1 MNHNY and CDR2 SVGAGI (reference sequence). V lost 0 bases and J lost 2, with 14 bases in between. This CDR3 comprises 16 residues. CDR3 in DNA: TGTGCCAGCAGTTACTCGAGAGGAGGAGGGCCCTACGAGCAGTACTTC. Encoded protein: CASSYSRGGGPYEQYF.

CDR3 in amino acids: CASSLTGGLHTGELFF. The CDR3 DNA reads TGTGCCAGCAGCTTGACAGGGGGCCTCCACACCGGGGAGCTGTTTTTT. The V and J genes are TRBV4-2 and TRBJ2-2; 10 nucleotides align to TRBD1. CDR3 length: 16 residues. Trimming removed 5 bases from V and 3 bases from J; junction bases left unmatched: 6. Germline V gene lookup returns CDR1 LGHNA and CDR2 YNFKEQ.

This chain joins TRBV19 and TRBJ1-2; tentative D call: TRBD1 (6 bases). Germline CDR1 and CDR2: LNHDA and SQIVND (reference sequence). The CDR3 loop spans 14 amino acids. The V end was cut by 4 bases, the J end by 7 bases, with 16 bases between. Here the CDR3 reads CASSRDIPARGYTF. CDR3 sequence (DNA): TGTGCCAGTAGTAGGGACATCCCGGCCCGTGGCTACACCTTC.

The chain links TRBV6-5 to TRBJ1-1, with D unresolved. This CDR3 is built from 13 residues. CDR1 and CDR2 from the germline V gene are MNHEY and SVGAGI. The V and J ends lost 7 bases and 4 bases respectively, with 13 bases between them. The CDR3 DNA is TGTGCCAGCAACGGCCGGGGAGTCACTGAAGCTTTCTTT. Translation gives CASNGRGVTEAFF.

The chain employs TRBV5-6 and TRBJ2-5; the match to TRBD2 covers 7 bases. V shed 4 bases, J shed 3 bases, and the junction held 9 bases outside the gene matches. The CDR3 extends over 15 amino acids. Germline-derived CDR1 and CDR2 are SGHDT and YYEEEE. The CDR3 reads CASSVLGGGKETQYF. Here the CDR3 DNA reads TGTGCCAGCAGCGTCCTAGGCGGGGGTAAAGAGACCCAGTACTTC.

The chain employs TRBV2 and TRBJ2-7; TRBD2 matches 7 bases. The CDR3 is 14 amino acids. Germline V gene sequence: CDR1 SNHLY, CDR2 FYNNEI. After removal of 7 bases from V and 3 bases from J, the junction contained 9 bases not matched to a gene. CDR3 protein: CASNLLGGSYEQYF. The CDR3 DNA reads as TGTGCCAGCAACCTCCTGGGAGGGAGCTACGAGCAGTACTTC.

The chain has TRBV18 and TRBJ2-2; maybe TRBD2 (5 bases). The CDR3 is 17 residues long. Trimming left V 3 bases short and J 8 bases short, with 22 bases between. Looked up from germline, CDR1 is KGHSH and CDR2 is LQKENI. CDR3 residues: CASSPGSQLRLMGELFF. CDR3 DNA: TGTGCCAGCTCACCGGGTTCGCAGCTAAGACTAATGGGGGAGCTGTTTTTT.

The CDR3 is CASSPRTSGGHGSGELFF. The DNA for the CDR3 is TGTGCCAGCAGCCCAAGGACTAGCGGGGGGCATGGGTCCGGGGAGCTGTTTTTT. V is TRBV3-1 (or the pseudogene TRBV3-2) and J is TRBJ2-2, with TRBD2 matching 14 bases. V was clipped by 4 bases and J by 6 bases; unmatched bases: 10. This CDR3 contains 18 residues. Germline V lookup: CDR1 LGHDT, CDR2 YNNKEL (reference sequence).

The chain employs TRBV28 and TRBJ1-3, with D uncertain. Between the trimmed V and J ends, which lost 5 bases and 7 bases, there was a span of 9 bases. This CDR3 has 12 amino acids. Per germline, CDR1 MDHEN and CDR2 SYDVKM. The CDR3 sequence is CASSLSGNTIYF. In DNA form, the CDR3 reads TGTGCCAGCAGTCTCTCCGGTAACACCATATATTTT.

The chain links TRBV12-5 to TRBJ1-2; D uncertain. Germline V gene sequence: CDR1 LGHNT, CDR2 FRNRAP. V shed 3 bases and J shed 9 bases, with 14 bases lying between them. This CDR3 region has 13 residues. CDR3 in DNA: TGTGCTAGTGGTTTAGGGCCCCCCGGGAGCTACACCTTC. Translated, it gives CASGLGPPGSYTF.